One and the same sample provided the 29 T cell receptor beta chains below, sequenced in a study of blood T cells in healthy people across ages. Sample-barcoded 5' priming and a J-beta primer mix drove a second PCR of roughly 7 to 11 cycles. TCRdb reprocessed the 5' RACE reads via MiXCR and lists one record per CDR3 protein. The data hold some 790,000 distinct CDR3 sequences, with around 26% observed a single time. The material sequenced was blood. These receptors all come from a woman of 80 years or more in good health.

This clonotype was recorded at least ten times. The J gene is TRBJ1-2, the V gene TRBV20-1; D might be TRBD1 (6 bases). CDR1 and CDR2 from the germline V gene are DFQATT and SNEGSKA (reference sequence). Deletions cut 6 bases from V and 7 bases from J, with 15 bases between. The CDR3 loop spans 12 amino acids. The CDR3 bases are TGCAGTGCCCAAACAGGGAATGGTGGCTACACCTTC. Translated: CSAQTGNGGYTF.

This sequence joins TRBV5-1 and TRBJ2-3; weak D call: TRBD1 (5 bases). V was cut by 1 base and J by 3 bases, with 12 bases left in between. The CDR3 spans 15 residues. The V gene's germline CDR1 is SGHRS and CDR2 YFSETQ. CDR3 in amino acids: CASSLSGHETDTQYF. The CDR3 DNA is TGCGCCAGCAGCTTGTCAGGACACGAAACAGATACGCAGTATTTT.

This clonotype was seen at least ten times. This rearrangement joins TRBV20-1 to TRBJ2-5, with TRBD2 matching 13 bases. This CDR3 has 17 amino acids. The junction had 10 bases not matched to a gene; V was cut back by 5 bases and J by 1 base. The germline CDR1 and CDR2 sequences are DFQATT and SNEGSKA (reference sequence). The CDR3 sequence: CSAGRTSGGHFQETQYF. The CDR3 coding sequence is TGCAGTGCTGGCAGGACTAGCGGGGGCCACTTCCAAGAGACCCAGTACTTC.

On this clonotype: The germline gene is not matched at one end of the junction; a read error may be the cause. The V and J genes are TRBV5-5 and TRBJ1-1; D gene ambiguous. The CDR3 runs to 12 residues. Germline V gene data show CDR1 as SGHKS and CDR2 as YYEKEE (reference sequence). The CDR3 DNA is TGTGCCAGCAGCTTGGCCATTGGTGAAGTTTTCTTT. This gives the protein CASSLAIGEVFF.

Of note for this clonotype: A clone one base away is much larger, so this may be a read error. V is TRBV7-6 and J is TRBJ2-6; 8 bases align to TRBD1. Germline-derived CDR1 and CDR2 are SGHVS and FNYEAQ. This CDR3 has 14 amino acids. CDR3 residues: CASSSKQGANVRTF. The CDR3 DNA follows: TGTGCCAGCAGCTCTAAGCAGGGGGCCAACGTCCGGACTTTC.

This clonotype has more than one count but fewer than ten. The CDR3 is CASSGQGGSNQPQHF. CDR3 sequence (DNA): TGTGCCAGCAGTGGACAGGGAGGCAGCAATCAGCCCCAGCATTTT. V is TRBV6-5 and J is TRBJ1-5, with 8 bases lining up with TRBD1. The germline V gene encodes CDR1 MNHEY and CDR2 SVGAGI. Trimming took 5 bases from V and 1 from J; bases not matched to a gene: 4. The CDR3 contains 15 residues.

This clonotype was counted many times. This rearrangement joins TRBV7-2 to TRBJ1-4, with a weak D call TRBD1 (5 bases). The CDR3 contains 15 residues. The ends were cut back, 5 bases at V and 0 bases at J, with 10 bases in the middle. Germline loops: CDR1 SGHTA, CDR2 FQGNSA. DNA for the CDR3: TGTGCCAGCAGCAAGCAGGGCACAACTAATGAAAAACTGTTTTTT. This codes for CASSKQGTTNEKLFF.

This clonotype has ten or more counts. The chain links TRBV20-1 to TRBJ2-1; 9 bases agree with TRBD2. The CDR3 runs 15 residues. With 0 bases clipped from V and 7 bases from J, the junction kept 7 bases outside the gene matches. CDR1 DFQATT and CDR2 SNEGSKA come from the germline V gene (reference sequence). DNA for the CDR3: TGCAGTGCTAGAGATTGGCTAGCGGGGATTAATGAGCAGTTCTTC. It is translated as CSARDWLAGINEQFF.

This clonotype was seen more than once but under ten times. The chain is built from TRBV20-1 and TRBJ1-1; TRBD1 matches 11 bases. CDR3 size: 16 residues. Germline CDR1 is DFQATT and CDR2 is SNEGSKA (reference sequence). Unmatched junction bases numbered 13, after V lost 0 bases and J lost 10 bases. The CDR3 DNA sequence: TGCAGTGCTAGAGATCAGCCGACCCGGGACAGGGGGGGAGCTTTCTTT. Amino acid sequence: CSARDQPTRDRGGAFF.

In its sample, this clonotype was seen many times. The rearrangement uses TRBV5-1 and TRBJ2-3; 8 positions match TRBD2. J gave up 1 base and V 0 bases, and 4 bases lay outside the gene matches. The CDR3 runs 16 residues. The germline V gene encodes CDR1 SGHRS and CDR2 YFSETQ. CDR3 bases: TGCGCCAGCAGCTTGGTGGGTAGCGGGGGCACAGATACGCAGTATTTT. This sequence encodes CASSLVGSGGTDTQYF.

CDR3 sequence (DNA): TGCGCCAGCAGCTTGGGGGACACGAGCGAGCAGTACTTC. Translating gives CASSLGDTSEQYF. V usage is TRBV5-1 and J usage is TRBJ2-4; D perhaps matches TRBD1 (6 bases). The J call is doubtful: the DNA matches TRBJ2-7 better. CDR1 and CDR2 from the germline V gene are SGHRS and YFSETQ. The CDR3 has 13 amino acids.

The V and J genes are TRBV28 and TRBJ1-5; perhaps TRBD1 as D (5 bases). The CDR3 is made up of 15 amino acids. The germline CDR1 and CDR2 sequences are MDHEN and SYDVKM. V lost 3 bases and J 2 bases, leaving 11 bases between the germline ends. The CDR3 protein is CASSFQGAGNQPQHF. The CDR3 DNA follows: TGTGCCAGCAGTTTTCAAGGGGCTGGCAATCAGCCCCAGCATTTT.

This clonotype was detected ten times or more. The chain employs TRBV29-1 and TRBJ1-2; 9 bases map to TRBD1. The length of the CDR3 is 11 residues. CDR1 and CDR2 (germline): SQVTM, ANQGSEA. The J segment lost 8 bases and the V segment lost 7 bases, leaving 5 bases of the junction unmatched. The CDR3 DNA sequence: TGCAGCGCACAGGGGGCGGGAGGCTACACCTTC. As protein: CSAQGAGGYTF. Full variable domain (outside the CDR3, taken from reference TRBV29-1 and TRBJ1-2): SAVISQKPSRDICQRGTSLTIQCQVDSQVTMMFWYRQQPGQSLTLIATANQGSEATYESGFVIDKFPISRPNLTFSTLTVSNMSPEDSSIYLCSAQGAGGYTFGSGTRLTVV.

The rearrangement links TRBV7-2 to TRBJ2-3; perhaps TRBD2 as D (5 bases). CDR1 and CDR2 from the germline V gene are SGHTA and FQGNSA. The V end lost 5 bases, the J end lost 5 bases, and 11 bases lay between the germline ends. This CDR3 has 13 amino acids. CDR3 in DNA: TGTACCAGCAGCCCCACACGGGGAGATACGCAGTATTTT. This encodes CTSSPTRGDTQYF.

This clonotype was seen once. The chain uses TRBV6-2 or TRBV6-3 and TRBJ2-1; D gene ambiguous. Trimming took 0 bases from V and 0 from J, leaving 9 bases between them. This CDR3 region has 16 residues. The V gene's germline CDR1 is MNHEY and CDR2 SVGEGT. The chain's CDR3 is CASSYSGWSSYNEQFF. Written as DNA, the CDR3 is TGTGCCAGCAGTTACTCGGGGTGGAGCTCCTACAATGAGCAGTTCTTC.

This clonotype came up once. A much bigger clone sits one base away, suggesting this may be a read error. The chain has TRBV7-9 and TRBJ1-1; no clear D gene. Germline V gene data show CDR1 as SEHNR and CDR2 as FQNEAQ (reference sequence). CDR3 size: 12 residues. This CDR3 reads CAGSSQNTEAFF. The CDR3 DNA reads TGTGCCGGCAGCTCCCAGAACACTGAAGCTTTCTTT.

The V and J genes are TRBV9 and TRBJ1-4; D is perhaps TRBD1 (6 bases). Germline CDR1 is SGDLS and CDR2 is YYNGEE. CDR3 length: 15 amino acids. The V end was cut by 0 bases, the J end by 5 bases, with 11 bases between. In DNA form, the CDR3 reads TGTGCCAGCAGCGTAGCCCCGGACAGAAATGAAAAACTGTTTTTT. Translated, it gives CASSVAPDRNEKLFF.

The V call is TRBV4-2, the J call TRBJ2-5; D possibly corresponds to TRBD2 (7 bases). Germline CDR1 LGHNA, CDR2 YNFKEQ. Trimming cost V 0 bases and J 5 bases, with 16 bases left between them. The CDR3 loop spans 16 amino acids. Here the CDR3 reads CASSQEGGGRMETQYF. The CDR3 DNA is TGTGCCAGCAGCCAAGAAGGGGGGGGACGGATGGAGACCCAGTACTTC.

This clonotype was found a few times. The J gene is TRBJ2-2, the V gene TRBV27; D remains ambiguous. The CDR3 spans 14 residues. V was cut by 6 bases and J by 4 bases, with 12 bases left in between. Germline-derived CDR1 and CDR2 are MNHEY and SMNVEV (reference sequence). The CDR3 here is CASRSEVSTGELFF. CDR3 DNA sequence: TGTGCCAGCAGGAGCGAGGTCTCCACCGGGGAGCTGTTTTTT.

This clonotype was seen a handful of times. This chain links TRBV6-6 with TRBJ1-5; 9 nucleotides match TRBD1. Germline V CDR1 and CDR2: MNHNY, SVGAGI (reference sequence). The CDR3 runs to 15 residues. The V gene end was trimmed by 7 bases and the J gene end by 3 bases; junction bases not matched to a gene: 7. Written as DNA, the CDR3 is TGTGCCAGCACCGGGGGACAGGGAAACAATCAGCCCCAGCATTTT. Its protein product is CASTGGQGNNQPQHF.

The chain has TRBV12-3 or TRBV12-4 and TRBJ2-3, with D possibly being TRBD2 (5 bases). Between the trimmed V and J ends, which lost 8 bases and 11 bases, there was a span of 29 bases. This CDR3 region has 16 residues. The CDR3 loop is CASATGTRASTDVQYF. The CDR3 nucleotides are TGTGCCAGCGCCACGGGCACTAGAGCTTCTACAGATGTGCAGTATTTT.

At least ten counts were recorded for this clonotype. The chain joins TRBV7-7 to TRBJ2-1; 7 positions agree with TRBD2. This CDR3 contains 15 residues. From germline, CDR1 is SSHAT and CDR2 FNYEAQ (reference sequence). V trimming: 3 bases; J trimming: 10 bases; junction bases outside the gene matches: 12. CDR3 residues: CASSLASGALEEQFF. CDR3 DNA sequence: TGTGCCAGCAGCTTGGCGAGCGGGGCCTTGGAGGAGCAGTTCTTC.

This clonotype is a singleton in its sample. This chain links TRBV7-2 with TRBJ2-3; D is unresolved. V was pared by 1 base and J by 1 base, with 9 bases between. The CDR3 is 15 residues long. Germline CDR1 SGHTA, CDR2 FQGNSA. The CDR3 region has the DNA TGTGCCAGCAGCTTAGGGTTCCGGGGCACAGATACGCAGTATTTT. The encoded protein is CASSLGFRGTDTQYF.

There are many counts of this clonotype. The chain has TRBV6-6 and TRBJ2-3, with D tentatively TRBD2 (6 bases). This CDR3 contains 16 residues. CDR1 and CDR2 (germline): MNHNY, SVGAGI (reference sequence). The V and J ends lost 2 bases and 3 bases respectively, with 15 bases between them. The CDR3 loop reads CASSYESVAETDTQYF. In DNA form, the CDR3 reads TGTGCCAGCAGTTACGAGTCCGTAGCGGAAACAGATACGCAGTATTTT.

Points on this clonotype: Relative to the germline gene, one junction end is altered; a read error may explain this. V is TRBV7-2 and J is TRBJ2-5, with a possible D match to TRBD1 (6 bases). Gene TRBJ2-7 matches the end of the DNA better, so the J call may be wrong. In germline, CDR1 is SGHTA, CDR2 FQGNSA. CDR3 size: 15 residues. The CDR3 loop is CAGSALTGSNYEQYF. The CDR3 DNA sequence: TGTGCCGGCAGCGCACTTACAGGGTCCAACTACGAGCAGTACTTC.

CDR3 sequence (DNA): TGCAGTGCTAGCCCACGGACTAGCGGGGGCGCCTTCTACAATGAGCAGTTCTTC. This encodes CSASPRTSGGAFYNEQFF. This sequence joins TRBV20-1 and TRBJ2-1; the match to TRBD2 covers 13 bases. The CDR3 is 18 residues long. Germline trimming cut 3 bases from V and 3 bases from J; bases unmatched to any gene: 11. Germline V lookup: CDR1 DFQATT, CDR2 SNEGSKA (reference sequence).

This clonotype was recorded at least ten times. The chain combines TRBV12-3 or TRBV12-4 with TRBJ2-3; 10 positions match TRBD2. There are 16 residues in the CDR3. The trim removed 3 bases at V and 4 bases at J, leaving 7 bases unmatched. CDR3 sequence reads: CASSFGTSGVADTQYF. The CDR3 DNA follows: TGTGCCAGCAGTTTCGGTACTAGCGGGGTGGCAGATACGCAGTATTTT.

Regarding this clonotype: A read error may be the cause here, since a much bigger clone is one base away. The chain employs TRBV5-1 and TRBJ2-1; possible D gene TRBD2, 7 bases. V was pared by 3 bases and J by 12 bases, with 19 bases between. Germline CDR1 is SGHRS and CDR2 is YFSETQ. The CDR3 runs 14 residues. The CDR3 sequence: CASSWMGRGQTQFF. The CDR3, as DNA: TGCGCCAGCAGCTGGATGGGGCGGGGGCAAACGCAGTTCTTC.

This clonotype was detected many times. This sequence joins TRBV6-5 and TRBJ1-2, with 9 bases matching TRBD1. Germline V CDR1 and CDR2: MNHEY, SVGAGI. V shed 0 bases, J shed 0 bases, and the junction held 5 bases outside the gene matches. The CDR3 is made up of 17 amino acids. The CDR3 DNA reads as TGTGCCAGCAGTTACTCCCGGGACAGGGTCCCTAACTATGGCTACACCTTC. It yields the protein CASSYSRDRVPNYGYTF.